This T cell receptor (beta chain) was profiled in a study of response to subunit inactivated influenza vaccine. Study observations and caveats: A suggestion made by the authors is that each seasonal influenza vaccination recruits few new T cells.

This CDR3 is built from 15 residues. Trimming pared 7 bases from V and 4 bases from J, leaving 18 bases between. Germline lookup yields CDR1 SGHTA and CDR2 FQGNSA. Comments on this clonotype: The antigen is not known.

Via MiXCR, TCRdb re-called the RT-PCR reads, giving one row per CDR3 protein. The profile covers fewer than 550,000 distinct CDR3 sequences, with roughly 27% appearing a single time and around 2% taken by the ten largest. This chain joins TRBV7-2 and TRBJ2-3; D assignment may be TRBD1 or TRBD2 (6 bases each). The specimen was CD4+ T cells sorted from PBMCs, collected less than 6 days after vaccination. The TCR sequence derives from a man aged 45-65 years who received an inactivated influenza vaccine. The CDR3 sequence: CASTPRGLSADTQYF. The CDR3 DNA reads TGTGCCAGCACCCCACGGGGGCTATCTGCAGATACGCAGTATTTT.